This entry features one T cell receptor (beta chain) sequence. The germline V gene encodes CDR1 LGHNT and CDR2 FRNRAP. The CDR3 consists of 13 residues. The V and J ends lost 8 bases and 9 bases, in that order; junction bases with no gene match: 9. These donors were members of the 120-subject validation cohort, a group separate from the approximately 670-subject first cohort. The data were taken from a study of cytomegalovirus exposure and HLA in healthy donors. Profiling relied on immunoSEQ multiplex PCR, and the TCRdb table lists in-frame clones only, not all of them. This sample yields 120,000 or so clones, of which about 88% are seen a single time; 1% to 1.4% belongs to the top ten.

The sequence was obtained from a woman younger than 35 in good health and CMV-seronegative. This chain links TRBV12-5 with TRBJ2-1, with 8 bases matching TRBD2. The sequencing input was PBMCs. For the CDR3, the DNA is TGTGCTAGTCGACTAGCGTTGTGGAGTGAGCAGTTCTTC. Amino acid sequence: CASRLALWSEQFF. Full variable domain (outside the CDR3, taken from reference TRBV12-5 and TRBJ2-1): DARVTQTPRHKVTEMGQEVTMRCQPILGHNTVFWYRQTMMQGLELLAYFRNRAPLDDSGMPKDRFSAEMPDATLATLKIQPSEPRDSAVYFCASRLALWSEQFFGPGTRLTVL.